This T cell receptor beta chain was profiled in a study of cytomegalovirus exposure and HLA in healthy donors. Notes on the study in general: Productive status was seen about 90% or about 30% of the time for most TCR beta V segments in an earlier analysis. The later analysis indicated that the majority of CMV-associated TCR beta chains appeared HLA-restricted. Sequences of the TCR beta chain were said to predict the HLA-A and HLA-B alleles of most subjects accurately. A later analysis linked roughly 17,000 TCR beta sequences to HLA alleles at 0.05 false discovery rate.

This CDR3 is built from 13 residues. Germline CDR1 reads SSHAT; CDR2 reads FNYEAQ (reference sequence). This clone was seen more than once but under ten times. Its antigen is unidentified. Sequence at one end of the junction differs from germline and may be a read error. It was with 60 Vbeta and 13 Jbeta primers that the PCR ran. Method: immunoSEQ multiplex PCR; TCRdb's copy keeps in-frame clones and lacks some. Of about 170,000 clones listed, 70% to 85% are singletons. Material: PBMCs. The TCR originated in a human donor in good health. V and J are TRBV7-7 and TRBJ2-7; tentative D call: TRBD1 (6 bases). The CDR3 reads CASSLDRNYEQYF. The DNA of the CDR3 is TGTGCTAGCAGCCTCGACAGGAACTACGAGCAGTACTTC.